This T cell receptor beta chain appears in the sequencing data of a study of healthy donors' naive CD4 and CD8 T cells. Study-wide context: For TCR alpha, new primers spanned all functional IMGT alpha genes. General observations from the study: Positive CDR3 charge linked to CD4+ cells, negative to CD8+ cells. Bulk sequencing left alpha and beta chains unpaired.

A linear amplification protocol produced the TCR libraries from roughly 480 ng of total RNA. TCRdb itself ran the reads through MiXCR, one entry per CDR3 protein. The sample has approximately 180,000 distinct CDR3 sequences, about 74% seen once. For this clonotype: What it recognizes is unknown.

Germline loops: CDR1 SQVTM, CDR2 ANQGSEA. V was trimmed by 4 bases and J by 5 bases, leaving 14 bases between them. CDR3 length equals 13 residues. CD4+CD8-CD45RO-CD45RA+ cells were naive CD4+; CD8+CD4-CD45RA+CD27bright cells were naive CD8+. The sample comprised naive CD4+ and CD8+ T cells sorted from blood, pooled from several donors. This chain links TRBV29-1 with TRBJ1-2; tentative D call: TRBD1 (6 bases). The clonotype was recovered from a pool of human donors in good health; the sample pools cells from several healthy donors. Here the CDR3 DNA reads TGCAGCGTTGTCGGGGCAGGGGAATATGGCTACACCTTC. As protein: CSVVGAGEYGYTF.